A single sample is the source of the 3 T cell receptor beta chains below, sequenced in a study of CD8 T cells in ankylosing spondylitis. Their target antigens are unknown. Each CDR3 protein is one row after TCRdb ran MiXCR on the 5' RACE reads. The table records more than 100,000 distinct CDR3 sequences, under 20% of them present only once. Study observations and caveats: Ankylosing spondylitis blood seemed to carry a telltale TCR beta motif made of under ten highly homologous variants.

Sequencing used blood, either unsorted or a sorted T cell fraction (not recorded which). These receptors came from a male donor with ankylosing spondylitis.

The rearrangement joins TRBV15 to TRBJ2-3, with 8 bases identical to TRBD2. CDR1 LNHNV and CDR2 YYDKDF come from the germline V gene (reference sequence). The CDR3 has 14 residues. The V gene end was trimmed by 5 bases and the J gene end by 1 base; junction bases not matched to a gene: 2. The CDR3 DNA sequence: TGTGCCACCAGCCAACTAGCGGGCACAGATACGCAGTATTTT. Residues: CATSQLAGTDTQYF.

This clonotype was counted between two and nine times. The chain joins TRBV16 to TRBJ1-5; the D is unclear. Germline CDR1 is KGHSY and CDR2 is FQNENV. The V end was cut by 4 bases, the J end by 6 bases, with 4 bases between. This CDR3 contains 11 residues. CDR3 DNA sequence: TGTGCCAGCAGCCCGGGTCAGCCCCAGCATTTT. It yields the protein CASSPGQPQHF.

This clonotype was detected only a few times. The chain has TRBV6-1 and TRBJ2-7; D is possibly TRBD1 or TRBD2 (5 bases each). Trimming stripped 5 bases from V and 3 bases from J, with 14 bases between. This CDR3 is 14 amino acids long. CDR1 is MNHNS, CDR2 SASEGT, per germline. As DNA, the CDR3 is TGTGCCAGCAGTCTGACCGGGACGGACTACGAGCAGTACTTC. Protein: CASSLTGTDYEQYF.